One and the same sample provided the 30 T cell receptor beta chains below, sequenced in a study of blood T cell repertoires in COVID-19. The protocol was immunoSEQ multiplex PCR, while the TCRdb copy is restricted to in-frame clones and leaves out a portion. The table records about 41,000 clones, 76% of them present only once. The source material was peripheral blood. These receptors originate from a man older than 75 with acute or convalescent COVID-19.

The J gene is TRBJ1-2, the V gene TRBV19, with TRBD1 identical over 8 bases. V trimming: 7 bases; J trimming: 3 bases; junction bases outside the gene matches: 4. The CDR3 loop spans 13 amino acids. Germline V gene data show CDR1 as LNHDA and CDR2 as SQIVND (reference sequence). CDR3 sequence: CASISTGDYGYTF. In nucleotides, the CDR3 is TGTGCCAGTATTTCGACAGGGGACTATGGCTACACCTTC.

CDR3 in amino acids: CASSEMPVTGELFF. In DNA, the CDR3 is TGTGCCAGCAGTGAGATGCCGGTAACCGGGGAGCTGTTTTTT. The chain joins TRBV6-1 to TRBJ2-2; D is uncertain. The germline CDR1 and CDR2 sequences are MNHNS and SASEGT. The V gene lost 3 bases and the J gene lost 5 bases, with 10 bases spanning the gap. CDR3 size: 14 residues.

J is TRBJ1-5 and V is TRBV2; 7 bases agree with TRBD1. Unmatched junction bases numbered 5, after V lost 3 bases and J lost 6 bases. Germline values: CDR1 SNHLY, CDR2 FYNNEI. The CDR3 loop spans 14 amino acids. In DNA, the CDR3 is TGTGCCAGCAGTGAGGGACAGAACCTTCAGCCCCAGCATTTT. It yields the protein CASSEGQNLQPQHF.

In this sample, this clone turned up a few times. V usage is TRBV6-1 and J usage is TRBJ1-6; 10 bases agree with TRBD1. CDR1 and CDR2 from the germline V gene are MNHNS and SASEGT. The trim removed 2 bases at V and 7 bases at J, leaving 8 bases unmatched. This CDR3 is 17 amino acids long. For the CDR3, the DNA is TGTGCCAGCAGTGAACCCGGACAGGGGGGTTGGAATTCACCCCTCCACTTT. Protein product: CASSEPGQGGWNSPLHF.

This clone was observed a single time. The chain uses TRBV7-2 and TRBJ1-6; D ambiguous. The germline V and J ends were trimmed by 1 base and 2 bases, with 12 bases remaining between them. CDR3 size: 17 residues. CDR1 is SGHTA and CDR2 is FQGNSA in the germline V gene. DNA for the CDR3: TGTGCCAGCAGCTTAGAATCGAGGAAAACCTATAATTCACCCCTCCACTTT. It codes for CASSLESRKTYNSPLHF.

The sample holds a few counts of this clone. J is TRBJ1-3 and V is TRBV19; D gene ambiguous. CDR1 is LNHDA and CDR2 is SQIVND in the germline V gene (reference sequence). Trimming took 1 base from V and 1 from J, leaving 11 bases between them. The CDR3 sequence is 16 residues long. CDR3 sequence reads: CASSIGFGRSGNTIYF. The CDR3 nucleotides read TGTGCCAGTAGTATAGGGTTCGGGAGATCTGGAAACACCATATATTTT.

This clone was counted between two and nine times. The chain is built from TRBV28 and TRBJ2-3; 7 bases map to TRBD2. Germline loops: CDR1 MDHEN, CDR2 SYDVKM. V lost 5 bases, J lost 7 bases, and 12 bases stayed unmatched. This CDR3 spans 15 amino acids. The CDR3: CASSPLSGLRNTQYF. The CDR3 nucleotides read TGTGCCAGCAGTCCCCTCTCGGGACTAAGAAATACGCAGTATTTT.

The chain uses TRBV2 and TRBJ2-1, with 10 bases identical to TRBD1. CDR1 is SNHLY, CDR2 FYNNEI, per germline. V lost 2 bases and J lost 15; bases outside the gene matches: 4. This CDR3 is built from 12 residues. The CDR3 coding sequence is TGTGCCAGCAGTGAATTCGGGGACAGGGGGTTCTTC. Translating gives CASSEFGDRGFF.

The V gene is TRBV4-1, the J gene TRBJ2-7; TRBD1 aligns across 10 bases. J was trimmed by 4 bases and V by 0 bases; bases with no gene match: 9. The CDR3 spans 17 residues. The germline V gene has CDR1 MGHRA and CDR2 YSYEKL. CDR3: CASSQELPGQGYYEQYF. The CDR3, as DNA: TGCGCCAGCAGCCAAGAATTACCGGGACAGGGGTATTACGAGCAGTACTTC.

The rearrangement links TRBV12-5 to TRBJ2-3; D gene unclear. The V end lost 3 bases, the J end lost 2 bases, and 15 bases lay between the germline ends. The CDR3 is 16 residues long. In germline, CDR1 is LGHNT, CDR2 FRNRAP. The CDR3 spells CASGLDDRLNTDTQYF. Here the CDR3 DNA reads TGTGCTAGTGGTTTAGACGACCGACTGAACACAGATACGCAGTATTTT.

The V gene is TRBV4-1, the J gene TRBJ1-1; the match to TRBD1 covers 7 bases. Trimming removed 3 bases from V and 2 bases from J; junction bases left unmatched: 3. The germline V gene has CDR1 MGHRA and CDR2 YSYEKL. This CDR3 contains 14 residues. The CDR3 sequence is CASSQGDRNTEAFF. The CDR3, as DNA: TGCGCCAGCAGCCAGGGGGACAGAAACACTGAAGCTTTCTTT.

This chain joins TRBV5-1 and TRBJ2-3; 7 bases map to TRBD1. Germline-derived CDR1 and CDR2 are SGHRS and YFSETQ. V lost 1 base to trimming and J lost 3 bases; unmatched junction nucleotides: 20. This CDR3 is built from 20 residues. The CDR3 sequence: CASSLMGQPNQGPTTDTQYF. Here the CDR3 DNA reads TGCGCCAGCAGCTTGATGGGACAGCCCAATCAAGGCCCAACTACAGATACGCAGTATTTT.

The J gene is TRBJ2-3, the V gene TRBV3-1 (or the pseudogene TRBV3-2), with 8 positions matching TRBD1. The CDR3 length is 16 residues. After removal of 0 bases from V and 4 bases from J, the junction contained 6 bases not matched to a gene. Germline CDR1 reads LGHDT; CDR2 reads YNNKEL (reference sequence). In DNA form, the CDR3 reads TGTGCCAGCAGCCAAGATCTCGGGGACAGGCCAGATACGCAGTATTTT. Encoded protein: CASSQDLGDRPDTQYF.

CDR3 nucleotides: TGCGCCAGCAGCTCATTAGCGGGGGGGACCTACGAGCAGTACTTC. Protein sequence: CASSSLAGGTYEQYF. V usage is TRBV4-1 and J usage is TRBJ2-7; 11 bases line up with TRBD2. The CDR3 is made up of 15 amino acids. Germline V lookup: CDR1 MGHRA, CDR2 YSYEKL. Trimming removed 5 bases from V and 2 bases from J; junction bases left unmatched: 5.

This clone was observed a handful of times. The V gene is TRBV28, the J gene TRBJ2-1; the match to TRBD2 covers 11 bases. CDR3 length equals 17 residues. Looked up from germline, CDR1 is MDHEN and CDR2 is SYDVKM. With 2 bases clipped from V and 5 bases from J, the junction kept 8 bases outside the gene matches. CDR3 sequence: CASSLMASGLADNEQFF. The CDR3 DNA reads as TGTGCCAGCAGTTTAATGGCGTCGGGACTAGCGGACAATGAGCAGTTCTTC.

The rearrangement joins TRBV6-5 to TRBJ1-4; D gene uncertain. Trimming took off 6 bases at V and 0 bases at J, with 11 bases between the two ends. This CDR3 is 15 amino acids long. Germline CDR1 is MNHEY and CDR2 is SVGAGI. The CDR3 region is CASRRRLATNEKLFF. The CDR3 DNA reads as TGTGCCAGCAGGAGGAGGCTAGCAACTAATGAAAAACTGTTTTTT.

The chain couples TRBV24-1 to TRBJ2-1, with 9 positions matching TRBD2. Trimming took 4 bases from V and 8 from J; bases not matched to a gene: 11. There are 16 residues in the CDR3. In germline, CDR1 is KGHDR, CDR2 SFDVKD. The CDR3 DNA reads TGTGCCACCAGTGACCCATCCGGCGGGAGGGGGGATGAGCAGTTCTTC. Protein product: CATSDPSGGRGDEQFF.

The J gene is TRBJ2-5, the V gene TRBV9, with a possible D match to TRBD2 (6 bases). Trimming took off 2 bases at V and 2 bases at J, with 16 bases between the two ends. This CDR3 has 16 amino acids. Germline lookup yields CDR1 SGDLS and CDR2 YYNGEE. CDR3 nucleotide sequence: TGTGCCAGCAGCGTCGGTCCGGGACTCCCTCAAGAGACCCAGTACTTC. As protein: CASSVGPGLPQETQYF.

This sequence joins TRBV13 and TRBJ2-1; D is possibly TRBD2 (5 bases). Looked up from germline, CDR1 is PRHDT and CDR2 is FYEKMQ (reference sequence). Trimming cost V 2 bases and J 3 bases, with 5 bases left between them. CDR3 length equals 13 residues. The CDR3 nucleotides read TGTGCCAGCAGCTTAACTAGCTACAATGAGCAGTTCTTC. Its translation is CASSLTSYNEQFF. The entire variable domain, with the rest obtained from reference TRBV13 and TRBJ2-1, is as follows: AAGVIQSPRHLIKEKRETATLKCYPIPRHDTVYWYQQGPGQDPQFLISFYEKMQSDKGSIPDRFSAQQFSDYHSELNMSSLELGDSALYFCASSLTSYNEQFFGPGTRLTVL.

This clone was detected a few times. This chain links TRBV27 with TRBJ2-2; TRBD2 might be the D (6 bases). Germline V gene lookup returns CDR1 MNHEY and CDR2 SMNVEV (reference sequence). Deletions cut 4 bases from V and 6 bases from J, with 9 bases between. The CDR3 runs to 13 residues. The CDR3 DNA reads TGTGCCAGCAGTTGGGGGGAGGCCGGGGAGCTGTTTTTT. The encoded protein is CASSWGEAGELFF.

The V call is TRBV4-1, the J call TRBJ2-7; tentatively, D is TRBD1 (6 bases). This CDR3 contains 13 residues. CDR1 MGHRA and CDR2 YSYEKL come from the germline V gene. V lost 5 bases to trimming and J lost 7 bases, with 15 bases between them. CDR3 bases: TGCGCCAGCAGCGATTGGACAGTGGGGGAGCAGTACTTC. It specifies CASSDWTVGEQYF.

This chain connects TRBV13 to TRBJ1-2; D gene unclear. The CDR3 sequence is 13 residues long. Germline values: CDR1 PRHDT, CDR2 FYEKMQ (reference sequence). The V end was cut by 1 base, the J end by 8 bases, with 11 bases between. CDR3 DNA: TGTGCCAGCAGCTTAGTAAGTCTTGGCGGCTACACCTTC. It encodes CASSLVSLGGYTF.

This clone appeared once. The V gene is TRBV18, the J gene TRBJ1-2, with 10 positions matching TRBD1. This CDR3 spans 16 amino acids. CDR1 and CDR2 from the germline V gene are KGHSH and LQKENI. Unmatched junction bases numbered 9, after V lost 6 bases and J lost 2 bases. This CDR3 is CASSRSPGQGNYGYTF. DNA for the CDR3: TGTGCCAGCTCGCGATCACCGGGACAGGGGAACTATGGCTACACCTTC.

In its sample, this clone was seen a few times. This chain uses TRBV5-1 with TRBJ1-1; possible D gene TRBD1, 6 bases. The CDR3 covers 14 residues. Per germline, CDR1 SGHRS and CDR2 YFSETQ. Trimming took 2 bases from V and 1 from J, leaving 9 bases between them. The CDR3: CASSFTQGNTEAFF. The CDR3 nucleotides are TGCGCCAGCAGCTTTACACAGGGGAACACTGAAGCTTTCTTT.

The chain joins TRBV2 to TRBJ2-7; D remains ambiguous. Germline V gives CDR1 SNHLY, CDR2 FYNNEI. The CDR3 contains 14 residues. V lost 8 bases and J 0 bases, leaving 14 bases between the germline ends. The CDR3 reads CASLESGYSYEQYF. The CDR3, as DNA: TGTGCCAGCCTTGAATCGGGTTACTCCTACGAGCAGTACTTC. Filled out from reference TRBV2 and TRBJ2-7, the complete variable domain reads EPEVTQTPSHQVTQMGQEVILRCVPISNHLYFYWYRQILGQKVEFLVSFYNNEISEKSEIFDDQFSVERPDGSNFTLKIRSTKLEDSAMYFCASLESGYSYEQYFGPGTRLTVT.

This chain uses TRBV4-1 with TRBJ2-5; tentatively, D is TRBD2 (5 bases). Germline V gene data show CDR1 as MGHRA and CDR2 as YSYEKL. Trimming took 1 base from V and 5 from J, leaving 14 bases between them. CDR3 size: 15 residues. This CDR3 is CASSQVGLQRETQYF. The CDR3 nucleotides read TGCGCCAGCAGCCAAGTAGGACTCCAACGGGAGACCCAGTACTTC.

This clone was recorded a few times. CDR3 bases: TGTGCCAGCAGCCTGACAGGGGGAAACACCATATATTTT. This sequence encodes CASSLTGGNTIYF. The chain is built from TRBV11-2 and TRBJ1-3, with 7 nucleotides matching TRBD1. This CDR3 contains 13 residues. Losses at the gene ends were 5 bases for V and 4 bases for J; bases not matched to a gene: 2. Germline-derived CDR1 and CDR2 are SGHAT and FQNNGV.

V is TRBV7-8 and J is TRBJ2-7; the match to TRBD1 covers 10 bases. CDR3 size: 14 residues. V trimming: 5 bases; J trimming: 4 bases; junction bases outside the gene matches: 5. Germline V gene sequence: CDR1 SGHVS, CDR2 FQNEAQ. CDR3 loop: CASSVDRGRYEQYF. CDR3 nucleotide sequence: TGTGCCAGCAGCGTGGACAGGGGGAGATACGAGCAGTACTTC.

V and J are TRBV7-2 and TRBJ2-7; 10 positions agree with TRBD2. This CDR3 has 14 residues. Germline V gene sequence: CDR1 SGHTA, CDR2 FQGNSA. V lost 7 bases, J lost 2 bases, and 5 bases stayed unmatched. The CDR3 nucleotides read TGTGCCAGCATCCCGAGCGGGGGGGCCTACGAGCAGTACTTC. Translation gives CASIPSGGAYEQYF.

The chain uses TRBV2 and TRBJ2-3, with 7 nucleotides matching TRBD1. The CDR3 loop spans 13 amino acids. In germline, CDR1 is SNHLY, CDR2 FYNNEI. With V trimmed by 6 bases and J by 1 base, 1 base remained unmatched. The CDR3 protein is CASRGTGTDTQYF. CDR3 DNA: TGTGCCAGCAGGGGGACAGGCACAGATACGCAGTATTTT.